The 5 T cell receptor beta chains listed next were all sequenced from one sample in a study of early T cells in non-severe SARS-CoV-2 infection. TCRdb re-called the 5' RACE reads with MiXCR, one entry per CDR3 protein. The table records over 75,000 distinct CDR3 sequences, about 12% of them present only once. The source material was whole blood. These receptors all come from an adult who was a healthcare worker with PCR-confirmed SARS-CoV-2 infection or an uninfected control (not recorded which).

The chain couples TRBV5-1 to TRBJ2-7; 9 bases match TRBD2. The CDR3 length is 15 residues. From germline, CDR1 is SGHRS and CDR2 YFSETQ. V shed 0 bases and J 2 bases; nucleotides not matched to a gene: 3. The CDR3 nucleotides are TGCGCCAGCAGCTTGGGTAGCGGGGGACCCTACGAGCAGTACTTC. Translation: CASSLGSGGPYEQYF. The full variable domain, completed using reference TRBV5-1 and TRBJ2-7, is KAGVTQTPRYLIKTRGQQVTLSCSPISGHRSVSWYQQTPGQGLQFLFEYFSETQRNKGNFPGRFSGRQFSNSRSEMNVSTLELGDSALYLCASSLGSGGPYEQYFGPGTRLTVT.

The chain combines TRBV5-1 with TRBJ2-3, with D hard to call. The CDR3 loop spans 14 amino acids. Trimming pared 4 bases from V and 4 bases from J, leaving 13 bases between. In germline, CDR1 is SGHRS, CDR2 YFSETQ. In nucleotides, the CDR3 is TGCGCCAGCAGCACGGAACCCGAGGCAGATACGCAGTATTTT. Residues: CASSTEPEADTQYF.

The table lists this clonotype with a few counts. CDR3 bases: TGTGCCAGCAGTTTAGGGACAGCGCTCACTGAAGCTTTCTTT. Protein sequence: CASSLGTALTEAFF. This chain links TRBV28 with TRBJ1-1, with 7 bases that match TRBD1. Germline V gives CDR1 MDHEN, CDR2 SYDVKM. The ends lost 2 bases at V and 4 bases at J; junction bases unmatched: 4. There are 14 residues in the CDR3.

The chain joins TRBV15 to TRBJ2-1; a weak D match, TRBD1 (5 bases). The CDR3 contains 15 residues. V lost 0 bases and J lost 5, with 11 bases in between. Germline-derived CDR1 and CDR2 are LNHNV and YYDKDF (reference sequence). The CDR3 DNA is TGTGCCACCAGCAGAGATACGACAGTTAACAATGAGCAGTTCTTC. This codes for CATSRDTTVNNEQFF.

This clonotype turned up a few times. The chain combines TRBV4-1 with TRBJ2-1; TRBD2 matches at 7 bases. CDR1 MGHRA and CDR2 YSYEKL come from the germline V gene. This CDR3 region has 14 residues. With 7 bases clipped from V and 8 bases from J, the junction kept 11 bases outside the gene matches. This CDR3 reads CASIGLAATYEQFF. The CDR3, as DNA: TGCGCCAGCATTGGGCTAGCGGCAACCTATGAGCAGTTCTTC.